The 14 T cell receptor beta chains reported below all come from one sample, sequenced in a study of T cells in localized non-small cell lung cancer. Sequencing was performed with immunoSEQ multiplex PCR; in TCRdb, only in-frame clones are kept and a portion is missing. The sample has over 20,000 clones, 81% seen once. Sample: peripheral blood, taken before any cancer treatment. These receptors were obtained from a man between 40 and 70 years old with stage III squamous cell lung carcinoma.

The chain carries TRBV27 and TRBJ2-1, with D uncertain. V shed 5 bases and J shed 4 bases, with 12 bases lying between them. Germline V gives CDR1 MNHEY, CDR2 SMNVEV (reference sequence). The CDR3 sequence is 14 residues long. CDR3 in amino acids: CASSPRGVYNEQFF. Written as DNA, the CDR3 is TGTGCCAGCAGTCCGCGAGGCGTATACAATGAGCAGTTCTTC.

The chain links TRBV27 to TRBJ2-6; D tentatively reads TRBD1 or TRBD2 (5 bases each). The CDR3 runs 16 residues. The germline gives CDR1 MNHEY, CDR2 SMNVEV (reference sequence). Between the trimmed V and J ends, which lost 4 bases and 2 bases, there was a span of 12 bases. CDR3 sequence: CASSSGRVPGANVLTF. In DNA, the CDR3 is TGTGCCAGCAGTTCAGGGCGGGTTCCTGGGGCCAACGTCCTGACTTTC.

The V and J genes are TRBV2 and TRBJ2-5, with 8 bases matching TRBD1. Germline-derived CDR1 and CDR2 are SNHLY and FYNNEI. The CDR3 spans 14 residues. The V segment lost 5 bases and the J segment 2 bases; nucleotides outside the gene matches: 4. The DNA of the CDR3 is TGTGCCAGCAGTCCCGACAGGGGACAAGAGACCCAGTACTTC. This sequence encodes CASSPDRGQETQYF.

This clone was seen more than once but under ten times. The chain recombines TRBV2 with TRBJ1-4; 10 bases agree with TRBD1. Unmatched junction bases numbered 5, after V lost 9 bases and J lost 7 bases. The germline V gene has CDR1 SNHLY and CDR2 FYNNEI. The CDR3 is made up of 13 amino acids. The CDR3 nucleotides are TGTGCCAGGGCCGGACAGGGGGGTGAAAAACTGTTTTTT. Translation gives CARAGQGGEKLFF.

The chain recombines TRBV6-1 with TRBJ2-5; TRBD1 or TRBD2 may be the D gene (5 bases each). Germline CDR1 reads MNHNS; CDR2 reads SASEGT. Trimming removed 8 bases at V and 1 base at J, with 14 bases between. There are 14 residues in the CDR3. The CDR3 nucleotides read TGTGCCAGCGATGGGGGAAAGGGCCAAGAGACCCAGTACTTC. Protein product: CASDGGKGQETQYF.

This chain links TRBV7-9 with TRBJ1-4; the D gene is possibly TRBD1 (5 bases). V lost 3 bases and J lost 8, with 10 bases in between. This CDR3 has 13 residues. The germline V gene has CDR1 SEHNR and CDR2 FQNEAQ (reference sequence). The CDR3 bases are TGTGCCAGCAGCTTGACAGTAGGAGAAAAACTGTTTTTT. Translation gives CASSLTVGEKLFF.

The rearrangement links TRBV27 to TRBJ2-1; TRBD1 agrees at 7 bases. The germline V gene has CDR1 MNHEY and CDR2 SMNVEV (reference sequence). After removal of 6 bases from V and 0 bases from J, the junction contained 8 bases not matched to a gene. The CDR3 runs to 16 residues. CDR3 sequence reads: CASSSYAGGSYNEQFF. CDR3 in DNA: TGTGCCAGCAGCTCTTACGCAGGGGGCTCCTACAATGAGCAGTTCTTC.

In its sample, this clone was seen a few times. The chain uses TRBV18 and TRBJ2-7, with TRBD1 matching 8 bases. Germline V gives CDR1 KGHSH, CDR2 LQKENI. The CDR3 spans 15 residues. Germline trimming cut 4 bases from V and 2 bases from J; bases unmatched to any gene: 7. Here the CDR3 DNA reads TGTGCCAGCTCACGTGGACAGGGCATCGCCTACGAGCAGTACGTC. Its protein product is CASSRGQGIAYEQYV.

The chain carries TRBV4-1 and TRBJ1-3; D remains unclear. The germline CDR1 and CDR2 sequences are MGHRA and YSYEKL. V dropped 0 bases and J dropped 9 bases, with 24 bases sitting between them. The CDR3 sequence is 18 residues long. The CDR3 DNA is TGCGCCAGCAGCCAAGAGGGCAGCGGACGTGGTCGAGGTAGCACCATATATTTT. This codes for CASSQEGSGRGRGSTIYF.

This rearrangement joins TRBV5-1 to TRBJ2-3; D is possibly TRBD1 (6 bases). CDR1 and CDR2 (germline): SGHRS, YFSETQ. V was shortened by 5 bases and J by 8 bases, with 18 bases between the two germline ends. There are 14 residues in the CDR3. DNA for the CDR3: TGCGCCAGCAGTTTTACAGGGTTCCAGGCTACGCAGTATTTT. Translated: CASSFTGFQATQYF.

The DNA of the CDR3 is TGTGCCAGCAGTCTCGGGACGGGACACACCGGGGAGCTGTTTTTT. Encoded protein: CASSLGTGHTGELFF. The rearrangement links TRBV6-4 to TRBJ2-2; either TRBD1 or TRBD2 may fit D (5 bases each). Trimming took off 5 bases at V and 3 bases at J, with 13 bases between the two ends. In germline, CDR1 is MRHNA, CDR2 SNTAGT. CDR3 length equals 15 residues.

The chain recombines TRBV6-5 with TRBJ2-7; 15 bases line up with TRBD2. The V and J ends lost 4 bases and 2 bases, in that order; junction bases with no gene match: 3. The CDR3 loop spans 16 amino acids. CDR1 is MNHEY, CDR2 SVGAGI, per germline. The CDR3 sequence: CASSSGTSGGTYEQYF. The DNA of the CDR3 is TGTGCCAGCAGTTCGGGGACTAGCGGGGGGACCTACGAGCAGTACTTC.

V gene TRBV30 combines with J gene TRBJ2-3; D not certain. The CDR3 has 15 amino acids. Deletions cut 3 bases from V and 1 base from J, with 14 bases between. The germline V gene has CDR1 GTSNPN and CDR2 SVGIG (reference sequence). The CDR3 loop is CAWSPVFLGTDTQYF. The CDR3 nucleotides are TGTGCCTGGAGCCCCGTTTTTTTAGGCACAGATACGCAGTATTTT. The full variable domain, its missing parts supplied by reference TRBV30 and TRBJ2-3, is SQTIHQWPATLVQPVGSPLSLECTVEGTSNPNLYWYRQAAGRGLQLLFYSVGIGQISSEVPQNLSASRPQDRQFILSSKKLLLSDSGFYLCAWSPVFLGTDTQYFGPGTRLTVL.

The chain uses TRBV19 and TRBJ1-4, with a weak D call TRBD1 (5 bases). CDR1 LNHDA and CDR2 SQIVND come from the germline V gene (reference sequence). V gave up 5 bases and J gave up 5 bases, with 15 bases separating them. The CDR3 sequence is 15 residues long. The CDR3 DNA is TGTGCCAGTAGTGCGATTGACAGATACAATGAAAAACTGTTTTTT. Amino acids: CASSAIDRYNEKLFF.